This T cell receptor beta chain was captured by sequencing in a study of OX40 agonist ivuxolimab in advanced cancers. Study background: The patients received ivuxolimab by intravenous route every 2 weeks at 0.01 to 10 mg/kg. Whole-study results and caveats: The study did not work out the antigen specificity of the expanded peripheral T cells.

Here immunoSEQ multiplex PCR was the method, and the copy in TCRdb shows in-frame clones only, minus some. The table records around 47,000 clones, 75% to 90% of them present only once. This CDR3 comprises 18 residues. With 0 bases removed from V and 9 bases from J, the gap between germline ends came to 22 bases. CDR1 is SGHNT, CDR2 YYREEE, per germline (reference sequence). A history of autoimmune disease or systemic immunosuppression excluded patients. Blood got drawn at baseline, again on cycle 4 day 1, and then on cycle 7 day 1. Concerning this clone itself: Antigen: not known.

This specimen consisted of CD4+ or CD8+ T cells sorted from blood, obtained in a trial of the OX40 agonist ivuxolimab. The chain carries TRBV5-4 and TRBJ1-6; a possible D gene is TRBD1 (6 bases). The clonotype was recovered from an adult with an advanced solid tumor such as melanoma, head and neck, liver or kidney cancer. The CDR3 is CASSLAISRTADSSPLHF. For the CDR3, the DNA is TGTGCCAGCAGCTTGGCTATCAGTCGGACGGCGGACAGTTCACCCCTCCACTTT. Complete variable domain (other parts from reference TRBV5-4 and TRBJ1-6): ETGVTQSPTHLIKTRGQQVTLRCSSQSGHNTVSWYQQALGQGPQFIFQYYREEENGRGNFPPRFSGLQFPNYSSELNVNALELDDSALYLCASSLAISRTADSSPLHFGNGTRLTVT.